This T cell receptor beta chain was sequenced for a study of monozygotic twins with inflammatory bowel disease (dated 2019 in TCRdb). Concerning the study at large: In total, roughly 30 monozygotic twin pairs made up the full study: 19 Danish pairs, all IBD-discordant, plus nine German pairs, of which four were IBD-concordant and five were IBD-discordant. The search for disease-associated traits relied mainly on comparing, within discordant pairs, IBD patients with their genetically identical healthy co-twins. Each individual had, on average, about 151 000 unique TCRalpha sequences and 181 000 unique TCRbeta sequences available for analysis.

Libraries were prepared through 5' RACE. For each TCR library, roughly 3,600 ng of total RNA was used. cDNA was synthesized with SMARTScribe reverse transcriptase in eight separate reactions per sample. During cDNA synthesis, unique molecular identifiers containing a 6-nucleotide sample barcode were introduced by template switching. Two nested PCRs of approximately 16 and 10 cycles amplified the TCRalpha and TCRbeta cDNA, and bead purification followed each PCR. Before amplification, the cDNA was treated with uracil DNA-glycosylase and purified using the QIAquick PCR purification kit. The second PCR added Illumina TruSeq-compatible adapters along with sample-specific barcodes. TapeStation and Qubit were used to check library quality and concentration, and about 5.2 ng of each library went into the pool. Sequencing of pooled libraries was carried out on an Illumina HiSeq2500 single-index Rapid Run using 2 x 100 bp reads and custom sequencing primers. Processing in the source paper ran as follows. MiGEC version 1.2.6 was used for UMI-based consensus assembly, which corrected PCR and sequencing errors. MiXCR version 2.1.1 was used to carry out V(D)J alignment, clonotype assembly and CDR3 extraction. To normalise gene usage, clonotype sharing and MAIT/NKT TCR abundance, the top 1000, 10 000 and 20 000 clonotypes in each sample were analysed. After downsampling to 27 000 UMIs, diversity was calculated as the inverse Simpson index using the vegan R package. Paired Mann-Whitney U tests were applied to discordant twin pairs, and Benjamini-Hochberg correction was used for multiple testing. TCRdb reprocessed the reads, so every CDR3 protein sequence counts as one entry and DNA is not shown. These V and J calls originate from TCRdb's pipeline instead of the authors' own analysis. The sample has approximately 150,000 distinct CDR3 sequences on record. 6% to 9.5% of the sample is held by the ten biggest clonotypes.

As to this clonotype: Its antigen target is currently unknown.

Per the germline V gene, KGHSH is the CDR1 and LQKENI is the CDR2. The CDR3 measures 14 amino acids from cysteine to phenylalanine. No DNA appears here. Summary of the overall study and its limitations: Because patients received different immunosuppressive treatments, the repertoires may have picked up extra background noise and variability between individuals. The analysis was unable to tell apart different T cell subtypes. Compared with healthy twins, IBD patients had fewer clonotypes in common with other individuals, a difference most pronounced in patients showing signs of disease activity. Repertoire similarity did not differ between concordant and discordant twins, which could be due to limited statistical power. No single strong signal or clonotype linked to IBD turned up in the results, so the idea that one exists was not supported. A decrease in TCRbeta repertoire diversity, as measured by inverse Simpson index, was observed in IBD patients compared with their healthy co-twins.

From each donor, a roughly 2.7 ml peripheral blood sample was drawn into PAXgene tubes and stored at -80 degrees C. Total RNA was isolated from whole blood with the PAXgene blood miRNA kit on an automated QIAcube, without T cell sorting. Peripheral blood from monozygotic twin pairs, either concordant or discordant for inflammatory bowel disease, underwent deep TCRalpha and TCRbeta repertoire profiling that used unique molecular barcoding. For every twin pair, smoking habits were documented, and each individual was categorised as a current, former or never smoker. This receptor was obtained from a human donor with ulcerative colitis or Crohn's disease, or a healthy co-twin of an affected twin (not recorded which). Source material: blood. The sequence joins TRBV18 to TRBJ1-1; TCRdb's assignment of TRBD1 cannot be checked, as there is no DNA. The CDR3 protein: CASSPAGGHTEAFF.